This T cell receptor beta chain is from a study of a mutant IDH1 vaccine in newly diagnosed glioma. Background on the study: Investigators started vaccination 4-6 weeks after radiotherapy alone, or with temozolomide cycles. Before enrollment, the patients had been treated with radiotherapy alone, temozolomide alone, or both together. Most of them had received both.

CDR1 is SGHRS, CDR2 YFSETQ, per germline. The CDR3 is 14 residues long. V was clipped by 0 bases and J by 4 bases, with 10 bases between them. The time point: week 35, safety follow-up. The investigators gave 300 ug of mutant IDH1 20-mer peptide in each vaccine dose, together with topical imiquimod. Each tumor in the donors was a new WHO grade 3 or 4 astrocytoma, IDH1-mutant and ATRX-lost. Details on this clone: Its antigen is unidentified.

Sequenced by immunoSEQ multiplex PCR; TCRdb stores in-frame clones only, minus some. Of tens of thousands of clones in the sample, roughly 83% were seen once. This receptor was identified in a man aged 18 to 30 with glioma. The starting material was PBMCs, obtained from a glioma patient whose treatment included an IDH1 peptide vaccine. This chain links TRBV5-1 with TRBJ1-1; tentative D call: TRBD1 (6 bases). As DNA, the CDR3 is TGCGCCAGCAGCTTGGGGGGGCTTGGCACTGAAGCTTTCTTT. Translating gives CASSLGGLGTEAFF.